This T cell receptor beta chain was captured in a study of blood T cell repertoires in COVID-19. Study-level information: COVID-19 samples from acute and convalescent phases originated in the United States, Italy and Spain. PBMCs, B-cell-depleted T cells, or T cells were the source of the cDNA or gDNA that made up the material.

Germline values: CDR1 MGHRA, CDR2 YSYEKL. This CDR3 is 16 amino acids long. V was cut by 1 base and J by 9 bases, with 16 bases left in between. Donors in Cohort 3 who had recovered were those with two negative PCRs, healthcare professional clearance, or resolution of their symptoms. Produced via immunoSEQ multiplex PCR; TCRdb's table is partial and in-frame only. The profile shows hundreds of thousands of clones, roughly 87% of them singletons. This clone has only one observation. The V and J genes are TRBV4-1 and TRBJ1-6, with D tentatively TRBD1 (5 bases). The origin of this receptor is a woman between 25 and 40 years old who had recovered from COVID-19. Material: PBMCs or T cells enriched from blood (not recorded which). The CDR3 nucleotides are TGCGCCAGCAGCCAAGTCCAGATGGGGCACAGTTCACCCCTCCACTTT. Its protein is CASSQVQMGHSSPLHF.